The rows below give T cell receptor beta chains drawn from one sample of a study of blood T cells in healthy people across ages. Via MiXCR, TCRdb re-called the 5' RACE reads, giving one row per CDR3 protein. The sample has about 620,000 distinct CDR3 sequences; 20% to 25% are singletons. The source material was blood. The receptors were gathered from a man in his 70s in good health. The CDR3 runs from the conserved cysteine through the conserved F or W. D genes are given only for firm matches. Part of the rows lack a size; the others show once, few, many or a class for expanded clones.

clone size	J gene	V gene	D gene	CDR3 DNA	CDR3 protein
once	TRBJ2-2	TRBV5-1	NA	TGCGCCAGCAGCAAAAACAGGAACACCGGGGAGCTGTTTTTT	CASSKNRNTGELFF
few	TRBJ1-1	TRBV18	NA	TGTGCCAGCTCTCCGGGGGGCCCCGGGGTTGCCACTGAAGCTTTCTTT	CASSPGGPGVATEAFF
NA	TRBJ2-1	TRBV20-1	NA	TGCAGTGCCCCAAATGATCTCCGAATGGGCAATGAGCAGTTCTTC	CSAPNDLRMGNEQFF
NA	TRBJ2-3	TRBV13	TRBD2	TGTGCCAGCAACTCCATAGCGGGAGTAGGTACAGATACGCAGTATTTT	CASNSIAGVGTDTQYF
NA	TRBJ2-4	TRBV12-3/TRBV12-4	NA	TGTGCCAGCAGCCCAGGGTTATTGACCAAAAACATTCAGCACTTC	CASSPGLLTKNIQHF
few	TRBJ2-7	TRBV29-1	TRBD2	TGCAGCGTTGCAGCGGGAGCACTCGAGCAGTACTTC	CSVAAGALEQYF
NA	TRBJ2-1	TRBV12-3/TRBV12-4	TRBD1	TGTGCCAGCAGAGTACTATGGGGACAGACAACAAGAGGTGGCTACAATGAGCAGTTCTTC	CASRVLWGQTTRGGYNEQFF
NA	TRBJ1-6	TRBV7-2	NA	TGTGCCAGCAGCCCCGAGGGTGTAGGGTCACCCCTCCACTTT	CASSPEGVGSPLHF
NA	TRBJ2-5	TRBV9	NA	TGTGCCAGCAGCGCAGGACTAAGGCGGTCGGGGGAGACCCAGTACTTC	CASSAGLRRSGETQYF
once	TRBJ2-3	TRBV20-1	TRBD2	TGCAGTGCTAGCCCTAGCGGCGGCGGCGCAGATACGCAGTATTTT	CSASPSGGGADTQYF
NA	TRBJ2-5	TRBV20-1	TRBD2	TGCAGTGCTAGATCCGGGACTAGCGGGACGATTTGGGCCCAGTACTTC	CSARSGTSGTIWAQYF
NA	TRBJ2-5	TRBV29-1	NA	TGCAGCGTTGACCTACAGGGTCAAAAGACCCAGTACTTC	CSVDLQGQKTQYF
few	TRBJ1-1	TRBV12-3/TRBV12-4	TRBD1	TGTGCCAGCAGCTCCTGGGGACAGGGGCGTTCTGAAGCTTTCTTT	CASSSWGQGRSEAFF